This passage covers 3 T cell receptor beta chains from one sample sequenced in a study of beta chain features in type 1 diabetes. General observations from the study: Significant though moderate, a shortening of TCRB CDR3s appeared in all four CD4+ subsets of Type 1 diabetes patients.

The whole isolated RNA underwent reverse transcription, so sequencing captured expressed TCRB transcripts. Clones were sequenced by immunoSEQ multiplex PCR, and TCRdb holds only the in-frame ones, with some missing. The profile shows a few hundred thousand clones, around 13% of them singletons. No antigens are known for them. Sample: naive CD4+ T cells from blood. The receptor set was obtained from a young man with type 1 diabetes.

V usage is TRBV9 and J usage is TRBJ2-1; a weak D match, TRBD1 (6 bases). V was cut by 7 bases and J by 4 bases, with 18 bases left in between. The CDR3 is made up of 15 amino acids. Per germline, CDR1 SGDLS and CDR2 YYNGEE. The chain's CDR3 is CASGVGGQIYNEQFF. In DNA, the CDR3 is TGTGCCAGCGGGGTTGGGGGACAAATTTACAATGAGCAGTTCTTC. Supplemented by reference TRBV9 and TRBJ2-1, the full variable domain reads DSGVTQTPKHLITATGQRVTLRCSPRSGDLSVYWYQQSLDQGLQFLIQYYNGEERAKGNILERFSAQQFPDLHSELNLSSLELGDSALYFCASGVGGQIYNEQFFGPGTRLTVL.

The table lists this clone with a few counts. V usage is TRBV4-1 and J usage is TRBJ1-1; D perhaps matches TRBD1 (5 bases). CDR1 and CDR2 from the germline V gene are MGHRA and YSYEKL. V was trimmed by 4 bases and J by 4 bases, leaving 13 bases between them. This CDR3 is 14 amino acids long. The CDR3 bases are TGCGCCAGCAGCCGTGGAGGGGTGGGCACTGAAGCTTTCTTT. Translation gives CASSRGGVGTEAFF.

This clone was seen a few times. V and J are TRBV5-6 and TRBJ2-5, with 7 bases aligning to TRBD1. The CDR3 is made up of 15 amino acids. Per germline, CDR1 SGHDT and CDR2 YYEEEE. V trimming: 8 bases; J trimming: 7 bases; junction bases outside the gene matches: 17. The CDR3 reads CASSRDRHSQGTQYF. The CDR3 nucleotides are TGTGCCAGTTCCCGGGACAGACACTCTCAGGGGACCCAGTACTTC.